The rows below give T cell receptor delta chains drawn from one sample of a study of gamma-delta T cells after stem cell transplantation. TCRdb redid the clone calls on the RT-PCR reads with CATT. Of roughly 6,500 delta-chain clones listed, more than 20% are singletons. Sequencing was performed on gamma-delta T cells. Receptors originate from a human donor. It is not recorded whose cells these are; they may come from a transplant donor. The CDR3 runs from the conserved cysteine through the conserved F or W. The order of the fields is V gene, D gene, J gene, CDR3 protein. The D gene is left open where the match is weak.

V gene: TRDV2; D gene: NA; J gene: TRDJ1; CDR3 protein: CACDTVGVYTDKLIF
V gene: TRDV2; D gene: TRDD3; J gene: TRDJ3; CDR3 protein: CACDTYWGTYARSWDTRQMFF
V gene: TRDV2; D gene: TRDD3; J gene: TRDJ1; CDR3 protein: CACDSLLGDTRWDKLIF
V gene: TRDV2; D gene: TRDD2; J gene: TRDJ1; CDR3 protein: CACDPIPTEYRYTDKLIF
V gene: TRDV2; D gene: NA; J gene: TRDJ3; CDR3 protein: CACDTGWDSSWDTRQMFF
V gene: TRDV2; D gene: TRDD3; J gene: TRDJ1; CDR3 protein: CACDALGALLYTDKLIF
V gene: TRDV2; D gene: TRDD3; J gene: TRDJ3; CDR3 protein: CACDNLGDTIRDTRQMFF
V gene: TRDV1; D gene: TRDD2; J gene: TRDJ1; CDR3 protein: CALGDPFPTSLPTAEGAKLIF
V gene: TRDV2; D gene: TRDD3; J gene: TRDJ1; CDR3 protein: CACDLLGLLGAQYTDKLIF
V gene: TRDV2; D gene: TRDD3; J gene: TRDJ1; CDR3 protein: CACDTWGGTGGLYTDKLIF
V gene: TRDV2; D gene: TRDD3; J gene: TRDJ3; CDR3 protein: CACDSNWGSAGDTRQMFF
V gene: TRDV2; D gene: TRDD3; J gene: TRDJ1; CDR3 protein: CACDNWGFNTDKLIF
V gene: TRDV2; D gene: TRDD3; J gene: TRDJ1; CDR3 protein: CACDLLGVNTDKLIF
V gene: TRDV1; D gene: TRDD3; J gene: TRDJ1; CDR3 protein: CALGERALPTHTGGYGLGTDKLIF
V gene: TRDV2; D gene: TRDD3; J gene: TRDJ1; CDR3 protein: CACDTVGIRRYTDKLIF
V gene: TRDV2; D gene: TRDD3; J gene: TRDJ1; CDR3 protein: CACDTVDTREGKLIF
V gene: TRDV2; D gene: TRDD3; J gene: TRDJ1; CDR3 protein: CACVRYGGYQTDKLIF
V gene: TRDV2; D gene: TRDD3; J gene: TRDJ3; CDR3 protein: CACDTPGDNWDTRQMFF
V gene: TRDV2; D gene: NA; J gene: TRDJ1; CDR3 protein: CACDTVGSEGSLYTDKLIF
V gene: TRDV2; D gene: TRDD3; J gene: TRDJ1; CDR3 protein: CACDPLVLGDTRTDKLIF
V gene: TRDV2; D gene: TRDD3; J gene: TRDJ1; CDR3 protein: CACDTLPITGGYASTDKLIF
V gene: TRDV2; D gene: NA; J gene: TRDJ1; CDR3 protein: CACDSILPGDRERRTDKLIF
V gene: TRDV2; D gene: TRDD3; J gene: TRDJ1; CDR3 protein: CACGPTLLGDPTDKLIF
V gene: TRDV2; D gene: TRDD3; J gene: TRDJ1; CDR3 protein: CACDTVGDKDDKLIF
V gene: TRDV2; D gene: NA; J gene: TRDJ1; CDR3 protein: CACNYRGTDKLTF
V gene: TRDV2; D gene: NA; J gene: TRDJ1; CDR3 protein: CACDTLGARGDKLIF
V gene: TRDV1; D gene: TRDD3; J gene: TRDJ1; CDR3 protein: CALGERDFPPSGDLYTDKLIF
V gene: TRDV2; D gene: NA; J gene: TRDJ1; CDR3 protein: CACDTLRTPSGDTDKLIF
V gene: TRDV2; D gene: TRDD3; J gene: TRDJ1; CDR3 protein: CACDTVGGGYFRVPYTDKLIF
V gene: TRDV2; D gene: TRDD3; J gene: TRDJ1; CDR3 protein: CACDTVNGGSSWTDKLIF
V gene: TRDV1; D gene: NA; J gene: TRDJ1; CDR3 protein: CALGELFFLPVGDLGPDKLIF
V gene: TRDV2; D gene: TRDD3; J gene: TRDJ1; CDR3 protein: CACDALRLGDYTDKLIF
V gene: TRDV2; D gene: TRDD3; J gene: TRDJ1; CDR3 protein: CACDTVGDMEKLIF
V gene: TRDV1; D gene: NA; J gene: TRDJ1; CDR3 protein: CALGDPTSLGIDKLIF
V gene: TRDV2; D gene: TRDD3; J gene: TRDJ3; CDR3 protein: CACDTVLLGATSWDTRQMFF
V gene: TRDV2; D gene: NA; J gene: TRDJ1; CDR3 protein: CACDTLLNTDKLIF
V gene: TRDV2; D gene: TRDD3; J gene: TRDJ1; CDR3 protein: CACDTVNWGIRGGTPSGTDKLIF